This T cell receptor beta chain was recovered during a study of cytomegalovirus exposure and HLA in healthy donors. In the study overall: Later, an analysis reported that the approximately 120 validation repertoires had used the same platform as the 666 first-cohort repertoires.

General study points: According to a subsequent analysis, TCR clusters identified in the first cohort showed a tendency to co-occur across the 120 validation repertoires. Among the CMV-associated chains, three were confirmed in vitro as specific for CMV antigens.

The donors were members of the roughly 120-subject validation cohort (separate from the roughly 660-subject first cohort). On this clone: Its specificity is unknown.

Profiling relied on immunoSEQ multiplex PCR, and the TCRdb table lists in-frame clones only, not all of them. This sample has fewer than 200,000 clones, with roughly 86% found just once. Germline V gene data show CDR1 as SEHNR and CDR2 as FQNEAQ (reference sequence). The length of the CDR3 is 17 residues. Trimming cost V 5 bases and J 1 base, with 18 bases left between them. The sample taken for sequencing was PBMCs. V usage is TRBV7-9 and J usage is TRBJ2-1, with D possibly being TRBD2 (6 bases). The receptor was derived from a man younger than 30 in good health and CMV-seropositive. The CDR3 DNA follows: TGTGCCAGCAGCCCAACCGTCTCCGGGAGTTCCTACAATGAGCAGTTCTTC. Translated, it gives CASSPTVSGSSYNEQFF.